What follows are 14 T cell receptor beta chains derived from one specimen sequenced in a study of T cells in Graves' hyperthyroidism and ophthalmopathy. What was amplified from RNA transcripts were TCR beta CDR3 regions. HTBI primers were the set used in a first-round RT-PCR of the TCR CDR3. TCRdb redid the calling of the multiplex PCR reads with MiXCR, one entry per CDR3 protein. Of under 400,000 distinct CDR3 sequences in the sample, roughly a fifth were seen once. What was sequenced was blood. The receptor set was obtained from a woman in her forties or fifties with Graves' hyperthyroidism.

This clonotype came up many times. The gene calls are TRBV18 and TRBJ2-3, with D unresolved. Germline V lookup: CDR1 KGHSH, CDR2 LQKENI. V was trimmed by 2 bases and J by 6 bases, leaving 6 bases between them. The CDR3 has 12 residues. CDR3 amino acids: CASSPFPDTQYF. The DNA of the CDR3 is TGTGCCAGCTCACCATTCCCGGATACGCAGTATTTT.

This rearrangement joins TRBV9 to TRBJ2-4, with 7 bases identical to TRBD2. The J segment lost 8 bases and the V segment lost 3 bases, leaving 8 bases of the junction unmatched. Germline assignment: CDR1 SGDLS and CDR2 YYNGEE. The CDR3 extends over 14 amino acids. CDR3 nucleotides: TGTGCCAGCAGCGACCCCCGGGCGGGAGACATTCAGTACTTC. Translation: CASSDPRAGDIQYF.

This clonotype was detected ten times or more. The chain couples TRBV7-3 to TRBJ2-5; D unresolved. With the DNA end fitting TRBJ2-3 better, the J assignment may be wrong. Germline assignment: CDR1 SGHTA and CDR2 FQGTGA. The CDR3 covers 11 residues. This CDR3 is CASSSRGTQYF. The CDR3 nucleotides are TGTGCCAGCAGCTCGCGTGGTACGCAGTATTTT.

This clonotype has at least ten counts. The chain couples TRBV11-3 to TRBJ2-1; TRBD2 aligns across 8 bases. CDR3 length: 15 amino acids. V gave up 3 bases and J gave up 6 bases; unmatched junction bases: 7. Germline V lookup: CDR1 SGHNT, CDR2 YENEEA. The CDR3 here is CASSLGLGGGNEQFF. The DNA of the CDR3 is TGTGCCAGCAGCTTGGGACTAGGAGGGGGCAATGAGCAGTTCTTC.

This clonotype was seen ten or more times. The chain is built from TRBV20-1 and TRBJ1-6, with D tentatively TRBD1 (5 bases). Germline-derived CDR1 and CDR2 are DFQATT and SNEGSKA (reference sequence). V dropped 3 bases and J dropped 3 bases, with 12 bases sitting between them. This CDR3 is built from 15 residues. The CDR3 region is CSASEGRSYNSPLHF. CDR3 sequence (DNA): TGCAGTGCTAGTGAGGGGCGTAGCTATAATTCACCCCTCCACTTT.

This clonotype was seen at least ten times. The gene calls are TRBV5-5 and TRBJ2-3, with TRBD2 matching over 9 bases. Looked up from germline, CDR1 is SGHKS and CDR2 is YYEKEE (reference sequence). V shed 6 bases and J 0 bases; nucleotides not matched to a gene: 11. The CDR3 loop spans 17 amino acids. Written as DNA, the CDR3 is TGTGCCAGCAAAGGAGCGGGGGGACTACCTAGCACAGATACGCAGTATTTT. Protein product: CASKGAGGLPSTDTQYF.

This clonotype was observed at least ten times. This chain links TRBV11-2 with TRBJ2-1; 16 bases are a match to TRBD2. The CDR3 length is 16 residues. Unmatched junction bases numbered 10, after V lost 4 bases and J lost 13 bases. The germline V gene encodes CDR1 SGHAT and CDR2 FQNNGV. The CDR3 nucleotides are TGTGCCAGCAGCTCGGGACTAGCGGGAGGGCCGTCGATACAGTTCTTC. As protein: CASSSGLAGGPSIQFF.

This clonotype came up a few times. The rearrangement joins TRBV14 to TRBJ2-5; 7 nucleotides match TRBD2. Trimming removed 4 bases from V and 2 bases from J; junction bases left unmatched: 7. The CDR3 has 15 amino acids. Germline CDR1 SGHDN, CDR2 FVKESK. Here the CDR3 reads CASSPKRGSQETQYF. CDR3 bases: TGTGCCAGCAGCCCCAAGCGGGGTTCACAAGAGACCCAGTACTTC.

This clonotype occurred many times. This chain connects TRBV28 to TRBJ2-1; TRBD1 aligns across 9 bases. V shed 6 bases and J 7 bases; nucleotides not matched to a gene: 10. Germline V gene sequence: CDR1 MDHEN, CDR2 SYDVKM. CDR3 length equals 15 residues. CDR3 residues: CASSISGTGRNEQFF. The CDR3 nucleotides read TGTGCCAGCAGCATCTCCGGGACAGGGAGGAATGAGCAGTTCTTC.

The chain has TRBV20-1 and TRBJ2-5, with TRBD2 identical over 9 bases. The V segment lost 1 base and the J segment 4 bases; nucleotides outside the gene matches: 1. Germline loops: CDR1 DFQATT, CDR2 SNEGSKA (reference sequence). The CDR3 is 13 amino acids. CDR3 amino acids: CSARGGGGETQYF. The CDR3 region has the DNA TGCAGTGCTAGAGGCGGGGGGGGAGAGACCCAGTACTTC.

J is TRBJ2-4 and V is TRBV14; 8 positions agree with TRBD2. The CDR3 runs to 16 residues. V dropped 4 bases and J dropped 0; count of bases not matched to a gene: 5. Germline V gives CDR1 SGHDN, CDR2 FVKESK. The CDR3 sequence is CASSPGGGLAKNIQYF. In nucleotides, the CDR3 is TGTGCCAGCAGCCCGGGAGGGGGACTAGCCAAAAACATTCAGTACTTC.

At least ten counts were recorded for this clonotype. The chain is built from TRBV5-1 and TRBJ2-3; 8 bases fit TRBD2. The germline V gene has CDR1 SGHRS and CDR2 YFSETQ. The CDR3 extends over 16 amino acids. With V trimmed by 1 base and J by 2 bases, 6 bases remained unmatched. The DNA for the CDR3 is TGCGCCAGCAGCTTGTATGGCGGGGGGAACACAGATACGCAGTATTTT. It is translated as CASSLYGGGNTDTQYF.

In its sample, this clonotype was seen a few times. CDR3 bases: TGTGCCAGCAGCTTGTTTTTAGGCACAGATACGCAGTATTTT. Residues: CASSLFLGTDTQYF. The chain carries TRBV11-3 and TRBJ2-3; D gene uncertain. Trimming shortened V by 3 bases and J by 1 base, and 8 bases separated the two germline ends. The CDR3 is 14 residues long. The germline V gene has CDR1 SGHNT and CDR2 YENEEA. The variable domain in full, completed from reference TRBV11-3 and TRBJ2-3, reads EAGVVQSPRYKIIEKKQPVAFWCNPISGHNTLYWYLQNLGQGPELLIRYENEEAVDDSQLPKDRFSAERLKGVDSTLKIQPAELGDSAVYLCASSLFLGTDTQYFGPGTRLTVL.

This clonotype was observed many times. This sequence joins TRBV28 and TRBJ1-1; D unresolved. The V end lost 2 bases, the J end lost 4 bases, and 5 bases lay between the germline ends. Germline V gene data show CDR1 as MDHEN and CDR2 as SYDVKM. The CDR3 runs 12 residues. This CDR3 reads CASSLATTEAFF. The CDR3 bases are TGTGCCAGCAGTTTAGCGACCACTGAAGCTTTCTTT.